One sample yielded the 16 T cell receptor beta chains listed below, sequenced in a study of spatial heterogeneity in lung cancer. This sample's time point: sample taken at primary tumor resection. From tumor, nontumor lung or frozen PBMC, whole RNA was taken unsorted for sequencing. One entry per CDR3 protein results from TCRdb running MiXCR on the 5' RACE reads. The sample holds 40,000 or so distinct CDR3 sequences, less than 5.5% seen once. This material consisted of PBMCs, taken at surgery. The receptors were gathered from a female donor with early-stage non-small cell lung cancer.

This clonotype was seen ten or more times. The chain couples TRBV5-1 to TRBJ2-5; 10 bases are shared with TRBD1. The V and J ends lost 2 bases and 5 bases, in that order; junction bases with no gene match: 18. Germline assignment: CDR1 SGHRS and CDR2 YFSETQ. This CDR3 is 19 amino acids long. This CDR3 is CASSFTRDRGGGRGETQYF. For the CDR3, the DNA is TGCGCCAGCAGCTTCACCCGGGACAGGGGCGGTGGCAGAGGGGAGACCCAGTACTTC.

This clonotype was seen ten or more times. This chain joins TRBV13 and TRBJ2-3, with 9 bases lining up with TRBD2. This CDR3 region has 16 residues. Unmatched junction bases numbered 7, after V lost 4 bases and J lost 2 bases. Germline CDR1 reads PRHDT; CDR2 reads FYEKMQ (reference sequence). The chain's CDR3 is CASSSSGVLPTDTQYF. As DNA, the CDR3 is TGTGCCAGCAGCTCTAGCGGGGTATTGCCCACAGATACGCAGTATTTT.

This clonotype was recorded many times. This chain connects TRBV2 to TRBJ1-1, with D hard to call. The CDR3 runs to 13 residues. Trimming took 5 bases from V and 7 from J, leaving 14 bases between them. CDR1 SNHLY and CDR2 FYNNEI come from the germline V gene. This chain's CDR3 is CASSTTGQNEAFF. The DNA for the CDR3 is TGTGCCAGCAGTACGACGGGTCAGAATGAAGCTTTCTTT.

This clonotype was detected ten times or more. An end of the junction differs from the germline gene, which may be a read error. The chain joins TRBV7-7 to TRBJ1-4; no clear D gene. There are 13 residues in the CDR3. Germline V gene lookup returns CDR1 SSHAT and CDR2 FNYEAQ (reference sequence). CDR3 DNA sequence: TGTGCTAGCAGCTCCGACGGAAATGAAAAACTGTTTTTT. Translation gives CASSSDGNEKLFF.

The chain recombines TRBV20-1 with TRBJ1-1; the D gene is possibly TRBD1 (5 bases). This CDR3 comprises 16 residues. The V end was cut by 0 bases, the J end by 6 bases, with 20 bases between. Per germline, CDR1 DFQATT and CDR2 SNEGSKA (reference sequence). This CDR3 is CSARETGTSIRAEAFF. As DNA, the CDR3 is TGCAGTGCTAGAGAAACCGGGACCTCGATACGGGCTGAAGCTTTCTTT.

This clonotype showed up just a few times. This chain joins TRBV11-2 and TRBJ2-5, with a possible D match to TRBD2 (6 bases). Germline-derived CDR1 and CDR2 are SGHAT and FQNNGV. V was trimmed by 1 base and J by 5 bases, leaving 14 bases between them. The CDR3 is made up of 15 amino acids. In DNA form, the CDR3 reads TGTGCCAGCAGCTTAGCCGGAGGGCGGGGTGAGACCCAGTACTTC. This translates into CASSLAGGRGETQYF.

Details on this clonotype: It may be a read error: a sequence one base away is much more abundant. The chain is built from TRBV10-2 and TRBJ1-6; tentatively, D is TRBD1 (6 bases). Per germline, CDR1 WSHSY and CDR2 SAAADI. The CDR3 extends over 15 amino acids. The CDR3 DNA reads TGCGCCAGCCAAGTTTCACAGGGAGGAAATTCACACCTCCACTTT. It specifies CASQVSQGGNSHLHF.

Only a few counts were recorded for this clonotype. This chain's CDR3 is CASSYSTSRTSEQYF. The CDR3 DNA is TGTGCCAGCAGTTACTCGACTAGCAGGACTTCTGAGCAGTACTTC. The chain recombines TRBV6-2 or TRBV6-3 with TRBJ2-7, with 7 bases matching TRBD2. This CDR3 spans 15 amino acids. Germline trimming cut 0 bases from V and 7 bases from J; bases unmatched to any gene: 9. Germline V gene lookup returns CDR1 MNHEY and CDR2 SVGEGT.

In its sample, this clonotype was seen many times. The V and J genes are TRBV21-1 and TRBJ1-4. TRBV21-1 is shown as a pseudogene. This CDR3 is built from 17 residues. CDR3 protein: CASSKAGPEAFNEKLFF. The CDR3 bases are TGTGCCAGCAGCAAAGCTGGGCCCGAAGCCTTTAATGAAAAACTGTTTTTT.

This clonotype was recorded many times. This rearrangement joins TRBV7-9 to TRBJ1-2, with D unclear. Germline V lookup: CDR1 SEHNR, CDR2 FQNEAQ (reference sequence). Trimming took 3 bases from V and 4 from J, leaving 12 bases between them. The CDR3 length is 14 residues. Here the CDR3 reads CASSLGSGIYGYTF. CDR3 in DNA: TGTGCCAGCAGCTTGGGCTCGGGGATCTATGGCTACACCTTC.

This clonotype was seen a handful of times. The J gene is TRBJ2-1, the V gene TRBV12-3 or TRBV12-4; TRBD1 aligns across 7 bases. This CDR3 is built from 14 residues. V shed 5 bases and J 2 bases; nucleotides not matched to a gene: 3. DNA for the CDR3: TGTGCCAGCAGTCCGCAGGGGGCCTACAATGAGCAGTTCTTC. Translating it yields CASSPQGAYNEQFF.

The chain couples TRBV19 to TRBJ1-6; D not certain. The germline gives CDR1 LNHDA, CDR2 SQIVND (reference sequence). Trimming removed 7 bases from V and 7 bases from J, with 14 bases in between. The CDR3 runs 14 residues. CDR3 coding DNA: TGTGCCAGTACTTCTTCCTCCGGGAATTCACCCCTCCACTTT. As protein: CASTSSSGNSPLHF. Complete variable domain (other parts from reference TRBV19 and TRBJ1-6): DGGITQSPKYLFRKEGQNVTLSCEQNLNHDAMYWYRQDPGQGLRLIYYSQIVNDFQKGDIAEGYSVSREKKESFPLTVTSAQKNPTAFYLCASTSSSGNSPLHFGNGTRLTVT.

This clonotype was found a few times. The rearrangement joins TRBV6-5 to TRBJ2-1; TRBD1 matches 7 bases. The CDR3 extends over 16 amino acids. V shed 4 bases, J shed 9 bases, and the junction held 15 bases outside the gene matches. Germline-derived CDR1 and CDR2 are MNHEY and SVGAGI. Here the CDR3 reads CASSFPRTGRAREQFF. The CDR3 region has the DNA TGTGCCAGCAGTTTTCCCCGGACAGGTAGAGCCCGTGAGCAGTTCTTC.

This clonotype was seen at least ten times. The genes are TRBV7-3 and TRBJ2-2; D might be TRBD1 or TRBD2, each matching 5 bases. Per the germline V gene, CDR1 is SGHTA and CDR2 is FQGTGA. V shed 6 bases and J shed 5 bases, with 16 bases lying between them. This CDR3 region has 15 residues. The CDR3 nucleotides read TGTGCCAGCAGAGGGGCAGCTCCGGGAACCGGGGAGCTGTTTTTT. Translated, it gives CASRGAAPGTGELFF.

This clonotype was seen a handful of times. The J gene is TRBJ1-4, the V gene TRBV20-1; no clear D. This CDR3 comprises 14 residues. V lost 2 bases to trimming and J lost 4 bases, with 11 bases between them. Germline V gives CDR1 DFQATT, CDR2 SNEGSKA (reference sequence). The CDR3 bases are TGCAGTGCTAGACTCCGGGTCGTTAATGAAAAACTGTTTTTT. It encodes CSARLRVVNEKLFF.

This clonotype was counted ten times or more. The CDR3 DNA follows: TGTGCCACCAGTGATTCCGGGCCCTCCAAAAACATTCAGTACTTC. This sequence encodes CATSDSGPSKNIQYF. The V gene is TRBV24-1, the J gene TRBJ2-4, with D uncertain. The CDR3 totals 15 residues. CDR1 is KGHDR, CDR2 SFDVKD, per germline. The V and J ends lost 2 bases and 2 bases respectively, with 9 bases between them.